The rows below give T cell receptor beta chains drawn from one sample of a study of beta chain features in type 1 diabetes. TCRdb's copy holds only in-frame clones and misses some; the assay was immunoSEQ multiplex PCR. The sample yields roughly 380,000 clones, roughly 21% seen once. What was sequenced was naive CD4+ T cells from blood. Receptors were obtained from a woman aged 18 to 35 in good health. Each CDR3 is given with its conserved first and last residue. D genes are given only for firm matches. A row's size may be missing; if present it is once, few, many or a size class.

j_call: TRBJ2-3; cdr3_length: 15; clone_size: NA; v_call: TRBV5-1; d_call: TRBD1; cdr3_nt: TGCGCCAGCAGCTCGTCGACAGGGTTCACAGATACGCAGTATTTT; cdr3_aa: CASSSSTGFTDTQYF
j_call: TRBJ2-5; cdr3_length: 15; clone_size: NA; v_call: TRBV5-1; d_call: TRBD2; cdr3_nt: TGCGCCAGCAGGACTAGCGGGGCTACCCAAGAGACCCAGTACTTC; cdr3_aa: CASRTSGATQETQYF
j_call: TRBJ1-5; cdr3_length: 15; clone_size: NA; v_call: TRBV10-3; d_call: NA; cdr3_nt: TGTGCCATCAGTGAGGGTGGCCAAGGGAGAGGGCCCCAGCATTTT; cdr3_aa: CAISEGGQGRGPQHF
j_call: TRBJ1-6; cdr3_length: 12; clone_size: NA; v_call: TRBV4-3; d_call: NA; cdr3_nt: TGCGCCAGCAGCCCCCAATCCGGAGGACTCCACTTT; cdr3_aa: CASSPQSGGLHF
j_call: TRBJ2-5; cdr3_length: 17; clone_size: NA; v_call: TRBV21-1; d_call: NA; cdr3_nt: TGTGCCAGCAGCAGGGGAAATAGCGGGGCCCCCGCTGAGACCCAGTACTTC; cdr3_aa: CASSRGNSGAPAETQYF
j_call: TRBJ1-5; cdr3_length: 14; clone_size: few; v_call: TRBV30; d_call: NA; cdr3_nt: TGTGCCTGGAGTGTACAAACAGTGAATCAGCCCCAGCATTTT; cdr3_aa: CAWSVQTVNQPQHF
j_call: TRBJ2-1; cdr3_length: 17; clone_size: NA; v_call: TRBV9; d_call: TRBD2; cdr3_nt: TGTGCCAGCAGCGAGGGACTAGCGGCTAACTCCTACAATGAGCAGTTCTTC; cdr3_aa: CASSEGLAANSYNEQFF
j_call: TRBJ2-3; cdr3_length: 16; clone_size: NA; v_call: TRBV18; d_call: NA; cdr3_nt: TGTGCCAGCTCGCCCAGCCTCGGGAGAGCGGCAGATACGCAGTATTTT; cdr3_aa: CASSPSLGRAADTQYF
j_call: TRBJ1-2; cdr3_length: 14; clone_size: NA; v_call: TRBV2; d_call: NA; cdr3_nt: TGTGCCAGCAGGGTCCAGTCGACCATCGGGGGCTACACCTTC; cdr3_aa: CASRVQSTIGGYTF
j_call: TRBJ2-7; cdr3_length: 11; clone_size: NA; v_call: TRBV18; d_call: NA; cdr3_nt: TGTGCCAGCTCACCAGGGCACGAGCAGTACTTC; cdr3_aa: CASSPGHEQYF
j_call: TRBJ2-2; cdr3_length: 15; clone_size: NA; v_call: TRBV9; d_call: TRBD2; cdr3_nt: TGTGCCGGCTCCACCGGGACTAGCGACACCGGGGAGCTGTTTTTT; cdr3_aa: CAGSTGTSDTGELFF
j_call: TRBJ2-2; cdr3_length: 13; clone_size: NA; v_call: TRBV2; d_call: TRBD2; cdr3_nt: TGTGCCAGCAGTGAAGAGGTCGGGGGGGGGCCGTTTTTT; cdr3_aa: CASSEEVGGGPFF
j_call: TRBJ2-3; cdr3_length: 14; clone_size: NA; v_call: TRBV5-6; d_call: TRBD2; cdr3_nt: TGTGCCATTTCGGCTAGCGGAAGCACAGATACGCAGTATTTT; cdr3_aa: CAISASGSTDTQYF
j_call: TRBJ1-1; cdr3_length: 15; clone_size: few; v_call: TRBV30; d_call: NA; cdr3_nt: TGTGCCAGAATAAAGGGGCACCAACTGAACACTGAAGCTTTCTTT; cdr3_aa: CARIKGHQLNTEAFF
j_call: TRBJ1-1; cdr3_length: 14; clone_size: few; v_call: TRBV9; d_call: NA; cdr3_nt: TGTGCCAGCAGCGTAGCGACAGTGAACACTGAAGCTTTCTTT; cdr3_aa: CASSVATVNTEAFF
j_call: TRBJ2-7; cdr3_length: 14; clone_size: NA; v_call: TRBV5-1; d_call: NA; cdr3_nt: TGCGCCAGCAGCTCGGGGTACCTCACCTACGAGCAGTACTTC; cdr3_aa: CASSSGYLTYEQYF
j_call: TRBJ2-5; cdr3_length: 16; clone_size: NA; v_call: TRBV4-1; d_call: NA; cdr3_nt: TGCGCCAGCAGCCAAGACCGGGCCCCGGGGCAAGAGACCCAGTACTTC; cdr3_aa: CASSQDRAPGQETQYF
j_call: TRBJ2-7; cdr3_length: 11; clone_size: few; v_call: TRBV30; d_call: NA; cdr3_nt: TGTGCCTGGAGTGGCAGCTACGAGCAGTACTTC; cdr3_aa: CAWSGSYEQYF
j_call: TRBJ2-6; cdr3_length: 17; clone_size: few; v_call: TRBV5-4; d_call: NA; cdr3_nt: TGTGCCAGCAGCCAGTCGGTCCTAGCAGACGGGGCCAACGTCCTGACTTTC; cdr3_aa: CASSQSVLADGANVLTF
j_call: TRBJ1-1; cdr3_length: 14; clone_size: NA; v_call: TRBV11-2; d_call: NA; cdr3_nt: TGTGCCAGCAGCGTAAACAGGGCCGGCACTGAAGCTTTCTTT; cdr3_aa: CASSVNRAGTEAFF
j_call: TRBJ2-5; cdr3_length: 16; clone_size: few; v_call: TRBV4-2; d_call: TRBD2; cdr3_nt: TGTGCCAGCAGCCAAGATACTAGCGGGACGCAAGAGACCCAGTACTTC; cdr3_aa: CASSQDTSGTQETQYF
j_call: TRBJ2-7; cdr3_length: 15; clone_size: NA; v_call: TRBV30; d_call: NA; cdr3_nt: TGTGCCTGGAGCCCGGGTGGGGCCGGCCCCTACGAGCAGTACTTC; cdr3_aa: CAWSPGGAGPYEQYF
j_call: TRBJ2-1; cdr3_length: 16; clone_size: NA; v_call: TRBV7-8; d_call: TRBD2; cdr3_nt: TGTGCCAGCAGCTTAAGGGCTAGCGGGGGGAACAATGAGCAGTTCTTC; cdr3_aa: CASSLRASGGNNEQFF
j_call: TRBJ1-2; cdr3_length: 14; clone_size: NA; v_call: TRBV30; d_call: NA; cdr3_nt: TGTGCCGGGCACCGTAGGGGCGCTAACTATGGCTACACCTTC; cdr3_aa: CAGHRRGANYGYTF
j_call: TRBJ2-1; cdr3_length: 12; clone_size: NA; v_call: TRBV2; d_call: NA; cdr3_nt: TGTGCCAGCAGTGACTCCGTCAATGAGCAGTTCTTC; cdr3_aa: CASSDSVNEQFF
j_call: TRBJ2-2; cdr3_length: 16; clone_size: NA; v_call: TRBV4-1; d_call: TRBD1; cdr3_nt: TGCGCCAGCAGCCAAGGCGTGGACAGGGGGACCGGGGAGCTGTTTTTT; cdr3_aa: CASSQGVDRGTGELFF
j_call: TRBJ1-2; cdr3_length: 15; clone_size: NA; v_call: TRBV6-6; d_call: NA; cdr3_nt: TGTGCCAGCAGTTACTACGAGGAGGGTTTCTATGGCTACACCTTC; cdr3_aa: CASSYYEEGFYGYTF
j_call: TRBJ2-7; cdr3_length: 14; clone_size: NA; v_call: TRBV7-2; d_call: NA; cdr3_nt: TGTGCCAGCAGCGGCGACAGGCTAATGGGGGAGCAGTACTTC; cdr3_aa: CASSGDRLMGEQYF
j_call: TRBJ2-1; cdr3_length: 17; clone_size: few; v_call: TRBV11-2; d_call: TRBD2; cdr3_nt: TGTGCCAGCAGCTTAGGTGAGACTAGCGGGAGGGCAGGTGAGCAGTTCTTC; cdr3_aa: CASSLGETSGRAGEQFF
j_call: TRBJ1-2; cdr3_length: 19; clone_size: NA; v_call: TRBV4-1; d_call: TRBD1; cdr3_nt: TGCGCCAGCAGCCAGGTGGGAGAGCAGAGGTCCCGCCAGGGGGCTGGCTACACCTTC; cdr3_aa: CASSQVGEQRSRQGAGYTF
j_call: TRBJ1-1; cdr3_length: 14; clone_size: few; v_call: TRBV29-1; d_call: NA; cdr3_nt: TGCAGCGTTGCGCACAGAATCCTCGGAACTGAAGCTTTCTTT; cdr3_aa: CSVAHRILGTEAFF
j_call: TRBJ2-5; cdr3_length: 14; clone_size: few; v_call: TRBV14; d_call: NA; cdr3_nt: TGTGCCAGCAGCCAGCGTGCGGCGGAAGAGACCCAGTACTTC; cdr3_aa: CASSQRAAEETQYF
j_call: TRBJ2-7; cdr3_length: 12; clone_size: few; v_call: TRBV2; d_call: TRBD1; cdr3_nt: TGTGCCAGCAGTAACAGGGGTTGGGAGCAGTACTTC; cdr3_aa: CASSNRGWEQYF